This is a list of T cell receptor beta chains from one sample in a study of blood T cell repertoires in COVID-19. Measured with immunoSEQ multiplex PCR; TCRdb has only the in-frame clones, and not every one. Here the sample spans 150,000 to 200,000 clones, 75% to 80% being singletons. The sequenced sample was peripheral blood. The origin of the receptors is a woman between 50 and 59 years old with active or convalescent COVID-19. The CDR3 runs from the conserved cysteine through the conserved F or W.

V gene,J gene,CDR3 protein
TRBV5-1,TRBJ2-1,CASSSRQPGYNEQFF
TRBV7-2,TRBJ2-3,CASSLVVAGGTDTQYF
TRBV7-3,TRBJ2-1,CASSLTSSGGAKFF
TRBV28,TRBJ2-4,CASSPGQAMFTQYF
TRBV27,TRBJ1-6,CASRLGQTNSPLHF
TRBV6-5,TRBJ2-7,CASSRMDRGLYEQYF
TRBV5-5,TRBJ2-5,CASSLGAGSGQETQYF
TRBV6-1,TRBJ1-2,CASSELGQGAGKVYGYTF
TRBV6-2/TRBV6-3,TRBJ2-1,CASSSGTANNEQFF
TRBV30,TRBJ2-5,CAWRGLAGPQGQETQYF
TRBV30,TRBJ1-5,CAWSVPGSNQPQHF
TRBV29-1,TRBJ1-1,CSAPEALMNTEAFF
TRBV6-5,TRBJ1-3,CASLRGNTIYF
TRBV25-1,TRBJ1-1,CASSEDRQNTEAFF
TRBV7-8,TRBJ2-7,CASSLDSWRADEQYF
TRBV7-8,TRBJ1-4,CATTPRETTNEKLFF
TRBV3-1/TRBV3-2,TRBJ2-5,CASSETGGGETQYF
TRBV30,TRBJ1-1,CAWSVRGQGSRKAFF
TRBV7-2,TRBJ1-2,CASSLTRELYGYTF
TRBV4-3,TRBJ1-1,CASSPTTGNMNTEAFF
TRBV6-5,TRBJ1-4,CASRNRDEKLFF
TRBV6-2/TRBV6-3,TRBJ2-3,CASSYKATLRDTQYF
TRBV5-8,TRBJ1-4,CATLGKGEKLFF
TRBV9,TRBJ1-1,CASSHNRDRGNTEAFF
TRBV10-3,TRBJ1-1,CAIRDRVSTEAFF
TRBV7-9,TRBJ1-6,CASSLEQGEGSPLHF
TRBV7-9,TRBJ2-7,CASSVGQGGQYF
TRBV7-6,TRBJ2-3,CASSSRAGGGTDTQYF
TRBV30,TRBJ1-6,CASTALSSYNSPLHF
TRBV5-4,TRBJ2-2,CASSPPQRGVNTGELFF
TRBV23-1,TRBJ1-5,CASSQSTGKGNQPQHF
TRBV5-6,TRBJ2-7,CASSLAGAGLISYEQYF
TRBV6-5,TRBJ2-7,CASSPQGRYEQYF
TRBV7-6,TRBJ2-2,CASSLGGANTGELFF
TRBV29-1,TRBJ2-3,CSVTGTGSTDTQYF
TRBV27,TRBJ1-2,CASGTPVNGYTF
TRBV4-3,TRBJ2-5,CASSQDPRGETQYF
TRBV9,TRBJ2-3,CASSVGGTDTQYF
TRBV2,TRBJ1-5,CASSEGQVLNQPQHF
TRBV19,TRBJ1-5,CASSIRSDSNQPQHF